The 3 T cell receptor beta chains below all came from one sample that was sequenced in a study of Graves' ophthalmopathy and Graves' hyperthyroidism. The TCR beta CDR3 regions underwent amplification from RNA transcripts. A first-round RT-PCR used HTBI primers, followed by a second-round multiplex PCR. TCRdb processed the multiplex PCR reads anew with MiXCR; each CDR3 protein has one entry. The sample lists about 640,000 distinct CDR3 sequences, roughly 41% seen once, with over 2.5% in the top ten. Sequenced material: peripheral blood. These TCRs come from an adult man with Graves' ophthalmopathy.

A note on this clonotype: A junction end diverges from the germline sequence, so it may reflect a read error. The J gene is TRBJ2-7, the V gene TRBV5-4, with D maybe TRBD1 (5 bases). From germline, CDR1 is SGHNT and CDR2 YYREEE (reference sequence). The CDR3 sequence is 14 residues long. The CDR3 sequence: CASSPTELSYEQYF. The CDR3 region has the DNA TGCGCCAGCAGCCCGACAGAGTTATCCTACGAGCAGTACTTC.

This clonotype was picked up a small number of times. The gene calls are TRBV6-5 and TRBJ1-2; 8 nucleotides line up with TRBD1. This CDR3 has 15 amino acids. The V gene end was trimmed by 6 bases and the J gene end by 5 bases; junction bases not matched to a gene: 11. Germline CDR1 and CDR2: MNHEY and SVGAGI. CDR3 loop: CASSDYRTGPYGYTF. The CDR3 bases are TGTGCCAGCAGCGACTACCGGACAGGGCCGTATGGCTACACCTTC.

This clonotype was seen at least ten times. The chain joins TRBV2 to TRBJ2-7, with TRBD1 identical over 10 bases. The ends lost 10 bases at V and 4 bases at J; junction bases unmatched: 13. The CDR3 sequence is 15 residues long. Germline CDR1 SNHLY, CDR2 FYNNEI. The CDR3, as DNA: TGTGCCATTTTCTCCGGGACAGGGGTTTCTTACGAGCAGTACTTC. Translated: CAIFSGTGVSYEQYF.